This record looks at one T cell receptor (beta chain) sequence and its context. Its antigen is not known. A single base separates this from a much larger clone, so it may be a read error. Time point specified: newly diagnosed GD, antithyroid drugs for less than 3 months. RNA from PBMCs was the source of the TCR library. Patients came from an endocrinology department in Xi'an, China. The data derive from a study of regulatory T cells in long-lasting Graves disease. Study-wide findings and caveats: Accuracy could have been hurt by small sample size.

Libraries of TCR beta came from iRepertoire HTBI primers plus Arm-PCR of CDR3 regions. TCRdb re-analysed the multiplex PCR reads in MiXCR, keeping a single row per CDR3 protein. The sample has more than 450,000 distinct CDR3 sequences; about a sixth are singletons. Trimming shortened V by 4 bases and J by 3 bases, and 18 bases separated the two germline ends. The CDR3 consists of 15 residues. The germline CDR1 and CDR2 sequences are GTSNPN and SVGIG (reference sequence). The same specimen was also included in a second study, on T cells in Graves' hyperthyroidism and ophthalmopathy. From that second work: The HTBI primer set was used in a first-round RT-PCR of the TCR CDR3. Within blood appeared most thyroid clonotypes that had expanded above 0.001.

The TCR comes from a man aged 35-49 years with Graves disease. This chain uses TRBV30 with TRBJ1-1; D is possibly TRBD1 (5 bases). This specimen consisted of peripheral blood mononuclear cells (PBMCs), obtained at new diagnosis, from a patient treated with antithyroid drugs. CDR3 DNA sequence: TGTGCCTGGATGGTGCGGGGGGTGTTTGACACTGAAGCTTTCTTT. It translates to CAWMVRGVFDTEAFF.